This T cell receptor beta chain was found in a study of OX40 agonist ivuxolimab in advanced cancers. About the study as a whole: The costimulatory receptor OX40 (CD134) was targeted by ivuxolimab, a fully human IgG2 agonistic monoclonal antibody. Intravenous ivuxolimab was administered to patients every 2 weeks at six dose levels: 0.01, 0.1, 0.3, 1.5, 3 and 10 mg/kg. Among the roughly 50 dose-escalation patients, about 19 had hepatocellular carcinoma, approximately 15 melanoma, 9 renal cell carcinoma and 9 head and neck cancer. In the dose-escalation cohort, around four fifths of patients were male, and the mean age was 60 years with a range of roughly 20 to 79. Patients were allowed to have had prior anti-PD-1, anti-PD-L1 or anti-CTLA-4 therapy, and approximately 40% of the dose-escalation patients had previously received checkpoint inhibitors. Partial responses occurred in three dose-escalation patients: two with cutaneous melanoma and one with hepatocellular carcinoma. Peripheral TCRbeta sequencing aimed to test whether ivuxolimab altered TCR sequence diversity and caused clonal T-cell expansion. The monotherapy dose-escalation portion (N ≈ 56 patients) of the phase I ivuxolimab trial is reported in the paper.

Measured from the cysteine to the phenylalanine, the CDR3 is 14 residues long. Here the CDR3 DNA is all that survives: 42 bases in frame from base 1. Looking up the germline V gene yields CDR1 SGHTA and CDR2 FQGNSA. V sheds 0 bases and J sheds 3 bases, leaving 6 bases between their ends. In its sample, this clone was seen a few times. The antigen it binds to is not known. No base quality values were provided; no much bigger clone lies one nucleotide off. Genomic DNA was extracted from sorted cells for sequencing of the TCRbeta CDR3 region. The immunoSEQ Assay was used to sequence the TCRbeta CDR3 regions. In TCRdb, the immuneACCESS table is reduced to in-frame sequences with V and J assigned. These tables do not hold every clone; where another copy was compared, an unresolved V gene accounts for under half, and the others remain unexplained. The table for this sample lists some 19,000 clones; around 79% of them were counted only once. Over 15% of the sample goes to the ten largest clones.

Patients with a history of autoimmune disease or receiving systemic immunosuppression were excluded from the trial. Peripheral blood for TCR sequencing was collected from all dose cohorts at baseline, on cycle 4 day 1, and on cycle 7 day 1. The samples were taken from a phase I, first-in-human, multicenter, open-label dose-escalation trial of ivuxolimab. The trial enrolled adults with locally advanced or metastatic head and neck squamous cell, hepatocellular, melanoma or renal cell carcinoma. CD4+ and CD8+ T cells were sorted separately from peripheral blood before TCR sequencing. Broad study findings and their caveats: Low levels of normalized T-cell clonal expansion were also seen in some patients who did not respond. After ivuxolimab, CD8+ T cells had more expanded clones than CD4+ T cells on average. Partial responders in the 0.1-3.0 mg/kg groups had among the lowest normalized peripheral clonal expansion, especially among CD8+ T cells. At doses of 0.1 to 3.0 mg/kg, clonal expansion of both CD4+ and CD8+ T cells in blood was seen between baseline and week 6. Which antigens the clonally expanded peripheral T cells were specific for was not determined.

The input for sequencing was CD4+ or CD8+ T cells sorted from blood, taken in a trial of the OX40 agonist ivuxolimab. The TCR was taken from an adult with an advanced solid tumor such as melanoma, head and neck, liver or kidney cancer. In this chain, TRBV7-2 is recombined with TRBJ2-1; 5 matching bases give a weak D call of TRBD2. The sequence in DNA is TGTGCCAGCAGCTTAGCCGGGGACTACAATGAGCAGTTCTTC. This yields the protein CASSLAGDYNEQFF.